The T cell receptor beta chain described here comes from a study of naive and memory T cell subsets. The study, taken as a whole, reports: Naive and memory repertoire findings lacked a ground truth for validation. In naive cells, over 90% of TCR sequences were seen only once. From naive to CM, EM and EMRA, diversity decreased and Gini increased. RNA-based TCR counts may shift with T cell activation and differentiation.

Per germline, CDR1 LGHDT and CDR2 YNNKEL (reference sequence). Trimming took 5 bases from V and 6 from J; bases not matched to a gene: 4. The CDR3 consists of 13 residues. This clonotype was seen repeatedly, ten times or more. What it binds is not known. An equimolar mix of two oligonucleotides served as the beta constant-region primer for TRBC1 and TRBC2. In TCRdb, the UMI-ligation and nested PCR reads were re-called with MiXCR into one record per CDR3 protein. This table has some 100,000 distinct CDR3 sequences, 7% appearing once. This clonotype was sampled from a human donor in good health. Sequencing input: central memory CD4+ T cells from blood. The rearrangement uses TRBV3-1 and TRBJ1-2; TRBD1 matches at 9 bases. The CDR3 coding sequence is TGTGCCAGCAGCTTCGGGACAGGGAATGGCTACACCTTC. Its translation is CASSFGTGNGYTF.